The next 31 T cell receptor beta chains were all read from a single sample in a study of Tregs in tolerant kidney transplant recipients. Here immunoSEQ multiplex PCR was the method, and the copy in TCRdb shows in-frame clones only, minus some. The data show tens of thousands of clones, and the top ten clones hold around 14%. Sequenced here: CD8+ T cells from blood, sampled before the transplant. The receptors derive from a human donor who received a combined kidney and bone marrow transplant.

Considering frequency, this clone is medium-sized. Sequencing ends 3 residues short of the CDR3 end; the germline J gene provides the rest. The V gene is TRBV6-2 or TRBV6-3, the J gene TRBJ1-1, with 12 bases matching TRBD1. The germline CDR1 and CDR2 sequences are MNHEY and SVGEGT. The CDR3 consists of 15 residues. Trimming cost V 8 bases and J 4 bases; bases outside gene matches: 8. CDR3: CASDSRGQGATEAFF. The part of the CDR3 DNA that was read is TGTGCCAGCGATAGCCGGGGACAGGGGGCCACTGAA.

CDR3 region: CASSLTGDYEQYF. CDR3 DNA (partial): TGTGCCAGCAGCCTCACAGGGGACTACGAG. The V call is TRBV11-2, the J call TRBJ2-7; 7 nucleotides agree with TRBD1. The read comes to an end 3 residues before the CDR3 does, leaving the germline J gene to fill in the end. This CDR3 has 13 amino acids. The trim removed 5 bases at V and 3 bases at J, leaving 4 bases unmatched. Germline assignment: CDR1 SGHAT and CDR2 FQNNGV.

Remarks on this clone: Coverage ceases 3 residues before the CDR3 finishes, and the germline J gene fills in the end. V is TRBV5-4 and J is TRBJ2-1; D might be TRBD2 (5 bases). There are 14 residues in the CDR3. Germline-derived CDR1 and CDR2 are SGHNT and YYREEE (reference sequence). The germline V and J ends were trimmed by 3 bases and 9 bases, with 16 bases remaining between them. The CDR3 sequence is CASSSPLGSGEQFF. CDR3 DNA, as far as it was read: TGTGCCAGCAGCTCCCCCCTGGGGAGCGGTGAG. The whole variable domain, filled in from reference TRBV5-4 and TRBJ2-1, reads ETGVTQSPTHLIKTRGQQVTLRCSSQSGHNTVSWYQQALGQGPQFIFQYYREEENGRGNFPPRFSGLQFPNYSSELNVNALELDDSALYLCASSSPLGSGEQFFGPGTRLTVL.

A word on this clone: The observed sequence ends 3 residues before the CDR3 terminus, with the missing tail filled in from the germline J gene. The rearrangement links TRBV7-3 to TRBJ2-5, with D possibly being TRBD1 (5 bases). V was clipped by 4 bases and J by 1 base, with 7 bases between them. The germline V gene encodes CDR1 SGHTA and CDR2 FQGTGA. CDR3 length: 13 amino acids. The part of the CDR3 DNA that was read is TGTGCCAGCAGCTCTCAGGGCCAAGAGACC. Amino acids: CASSSQGQET. The full CDR3 is CASSSQGQETQYF.

About this clone itself: Sequencing ends 3 residues short of the CDR3 end; the germline J gene provides the rest. The rearrangement uses TRBV7-9 and TRBJ2-5; D may be TRBD1 (5 bases). V was trimmed by 3 bases and J by 5 bases, leaving 16 bases between them. CDR3 length equals 15 residues. Germline V gene lookup returns CDR1 SEHNR and CDR2 FQNEAQ (reference sequence). Incomplete CDR3 DNA: TGTGCCAGCAGCTTCTTGGGGCAGGTGCTGGAGACC. This encodes CASSFLGQVLET. The entire CDR3 reads CASSFLGQVLETQYF. Complete variable domain (other parts from reference TRBV7-9 and TRBJ2-5): DTGVSQNPRHKITKRGQNVTFRCDPISEHNRLYWYRQTLGQGPEFLTYFQNEAQLEKSRLLSDRFSAERPKGSFSTLEIQRTEQGDSAMYLCASSFLGQVLETQYFGPGTRLLVL.

As regards this clone: From the germline J gene comes the end of the CDR3, since the read stops 3 residues before it. V is TRBV19 and J is TRBJ2-2; 8 positions match TRBD2. J was trimmed by 6 bases and V by 7 bases; bases with no gene match: 10. The length of the CDR3 is 15 residues. Germline V gene sequence: CDR1 LNHDA, CDR2 SQIVND (reference sequence). The CDR3 here is CASKLAGRVSGELFF. The CDR3 DNA, read in part, is TGTGCCAGTAAATTAGCGGGGAGGGTCTCCGGGGAG.

In the case of this clone: The DNA ends 3 residues before the CDR3 does, and the rest of the CDR3 is filled in from the germline J gene. V and J are TRBV29-1 and TRBJ2-7; 9 bases are shared with TRBD2. The V segment lost 1 base and the J segment 3 bases; nucleotides outside the gene matches: 10. The CDR3 totals 16 residues. CDR1 and CDR2 from the germline V gene are SQVTM and ANQGSEA. The covered CDR3 bases are TGCAGCGTTGAAGGGGCTAGCGGGAACCCTTACTACGAG. This sequence encodes CSVEGASGNPYYE. The whole CDR3 region reads CSVEGASGNPYYEQYF.

The DNA read from the CDR3 is TGCGCCAGCAGCGGGGGGAGCCGCCTCTCCGCCTACAATGAG. Protein: CASSGGSRLSAYNE. In full, the CDR3 is CASSGGSRLSAYNEQFF. This chain uses TRBV10-1 with TRBJ2-1; TRBD2 matches 7 bases. Read data end 3 residues before the CDR3 end; the end is taken from the germline J gene. Per the germline V gene, CDR1 is WNHNN and CDR2 is SYGVQD (reference sequence). V lost 6 bases, J lost 2 bases, and 13 bases stayed unmatched. The CDR3 has 17 residues.

The covered CDR3 bases are TGTGCCAGCAGTGAAGTCGGGGACTACGAG. It is translated as CASSEVGDYE. The whole CDR3 sequence reads CASSEVGDYEQYF. V and J are TRBV2 and TRBJ2-7, with D maybe TRBD2 (5 bases). Sequencing ends 3 residues short of the CDR3 end; the germline J gene provides the rest. The CDR3 has 13 residues. Trimming pared 1 base from V and 3 bases from J, leaving 7 bases between. Germline-derived CDR1 and CDR2 are SNHLY and FYNNEI.

As regards this clone: The read stops 3 residues short of the end of the CDR3; the missing end is completed from the germline J gene. This rearrangement joins TRBV11-2 to TRBJ2-7, with D maybe TRBD1 (6 bases). This CDR3 has 14 amino acids. The V end lost 5 bases, the J end lost 4 bases, and 15 bases lay between the germline ends. From germline, CDR1 is SGHAT and CDR2 FQNNGV. CDR3 sequence: CASSSLSDSYEQYF. The CDR3 bases that were read are TGTGCCAGCAGCAGCCTATCGGACAGTTACGAG. Complete variable domain (other parts from reference TRBV11-2 and TRBJ2-7): EAGVAQSPRYKIIEKRQSVAFWCNPISGHATLYWYQQILGQGPKLLIQFQNNGVVDDSQLPKDRFSAERLKGVDSTLKIQPAKLEDSAVYLCASSSLSDSYEQYFGPGTRLTVT.

Note on this clone: The read ends 3 residues before the CDR3 terminus; that terminus is restored from the germline J gene. The V gene is TRBV2, the J gene TRBJ2-1; 8 nucleotides agree with TRBD2. Germline V gives CDR1 SNHLY, CDR2 FYNNEI. CDR3 length: 16 residues. J lost 4 bases, V lost 3 bases, and 8 bases had no gene match. The CDR3 sequence is CASSESASGPYNEQFF. The CDR3 DNA, read in part, is TGTGCCAGCAGTGAGTCTGCTAGCGGGCCGTACAATGAG.

The sequenced part of the CDR3 DNA is TGTGCCAGCAGCTTAGTAGGGGACTACGAG. Protein sequence: CASSLVGDYE. The full CDR3 protein reads CASSLVGDYEQYF. The J gene is TRBJ2-7, the V gene TRBV7-2, with a possible D match to TRBD1 (5 bases). The observed sequence ends 3 residues before the CDR3 terminus, with the missing tail filled in from the germline J gene. From germline, CDR1 is SGHTA and CDR2 FQGNSA. V gave up 1 base and J gave up 3 bases, with 7 bases separating them. CDR3 size: 13 residues. Full variable domain (outside the CDR3, taken from reference TRBV7-2 and TRBJ2-7): GAGVSQSPSNKVTEKGKDVELRCDPISGHTALYWYRQSLGQGLEFLIYFQGNSAPDKSGLPSDRFSAERTGGSVSTLTIQRTQQEDSAVYLCASSLVGDYEQYFGPGTRLTVT.

Note on this clone: The read ends 3 residues before the CDR3 terminus; that terminus is restored from the germline J gene. This chain connects TRBV6-2 or TRBV6-3 to TRBJ1-2; a weak D match, TRBD1 (5 bases). Germline lookup yields CDR1 MNHEY and CDR2 SVGEGT. V was shortened by 2 bases and J by 2 bases, with 12 bases between the two germline ends. The CDR3 contains 15 residues. The sequenced CDR3 bases are TGTGCCAGCAGTTACGTCATAGACAGCAACTATGGC. Translated: CASSYVIDSNYG. The full CDR3 is CASSYVIDSNYGYTF.

Regarding this clone: The read stops 3 residues short of the end of the CDR3; the missing end is completed from the germline J gene. The J gene is TRBJ2-1, the V gene TRBV20-1, with 8 bases lining up with TRBD2. The V and J ends lost 4 bases and 8 bases, in that order; junction bases with no gene match: 4. This CDR3 is 12 amino acids long. Germline V gene data show CDR1 as DFQATT and CDR2 as SNEGSKA (reference sequence). CDR3 region: CSATAGGDEQFF. The sequenced part of the CDR3 DNA is TGCAGTGCTACTGCGGGAGGTGATGAG.

The sequenced CDR3 bases are TGCAGTGCTAGAGATTGGCAGAAACCAAATCAGCCC. Encoded protein: CSARDWQKPNQP. The entire CDR3 protein reads CSARDWQKPNQPQHF. This chain uses TRBV20-1 with TRBJ1-5; D unresolved. The CDR3 extends 3 residues past the end of the read, so its final part is completed from the germline J gene. Germline CDR1 reads DFQATT; CDR2 reads SNEGSKA (reference sequence). This CDR3 is 15 amino acids long. V gave up 0 bases and J gave up 4 bases, with 13 bases separating them.

Regarding this clone: The CDR3 end is not reached by the read, which stops 3 residues before it; the germline J gene fills it in. The chain joins TRBV4-1 to TRBJ1-4; the D is unclear. Trimming cost V 3 bases and J 7 bases, with 12 bases left between them. This CDR3 spans 14 amino acids. Germline values: CDR1 MGHRA, CDR2 YSYEKL. The sequenced part of the CDR3 DNA is TGCGCCAGCAGCCACTCTCTGCGTGGTGAAAAA. It translates to CASSHSLRGEK. The complete CDR3 protein is CASSHSLRGEKLFF.

The CDR3 is CSARVGATTNEKLFF. CDR3 bases read: TGCAGTGCTAGAGTTGGGGCCACAACTAATGAAAAA. V and J are TRBV20-1 and TRBJ1-4; TRBD1 is a possible D gene (5 bases). The read halts 3 residues ahead of the CDR3 end, with the missing end drawn from the germline J gene. Germline V CDR1 and CDR2: DFQATT, SNEGSKA (reference sequence). Trimming removed 1 base at V and 0 bases at J, with 9 bases between. This CDR3 spans 15 amino acids.

The CDR3 protein is CSARDLQTSRIFEQYF. CDR3 DNA (partial): TGCAGTGCTAGAGATTTGCAGACTAGCCGGATTTTCGAG. This sequence joins TRBV20-1 and TRBJ2-7, with 7 bases fitting TRBD2. The sequenced fragment ends 3 residues before the CDR3 boundary, so the rest is inferred from the germline J gene. The trim removed 0 bases at V and 6 bases at J, leaving 14 bases unmatched. The CDR3 loop spans 16 amino acids. CDR1 and CDR2 from the germline V gene are DFQATT and SNEGSKA (reference sequence).

Comments on this clone: The sequenced fragment ends 3 residues before the CDR3 boundary, so the rest is inferred from the germline J gene. The chain couples TRBV2 to TRBJ2-3; 8 bases line up with TRBD1. This CDR3 region has 12 residues. Trimming at V came to 9 bases and at J to 5 bases, leaving 4 bases not matched to a gene. CDR1 and CDR2 (germline): SNHLY, FYNNEI. CDR3 residues: CARQGDEDTQYF. CDR3 DNA (partial): TGTGCCAGACAGGGGGATGAAGATACG. The full variable domain, rest sourced from reference TRBV2 and TRBJ2-3, is EPEVTQTPSHQVTQMGQEVILRCVPISNHLYFYWYRQILGQKVEFLVSFYNNEISEKSEIFDDQFSVERPDGSNFTLKIRSTKLEDSAMYFCARQGDEDTQYFGPGTRLTVL.

A word on this clone: At one end, the junction sequence differs from germline, possibly due to a read error. Read sequence stops 3 residues before the CDR3 end, and the germline J gene provides the missing end. This rearrangement joins TRBV4-2 to TRBJ2-7; 13 bases fit TRBD2. In germline, CDR1 is LGHNA, CDR2 YNFKEQ. The CDR3 is 16 amino acids. This CDR3 reads CASSQEGLAGVYEQYF. CDR3 DNA (partial): TGCGCCAGCAGCCAAGAAGGACTAGCGGGAGTCTACGAG.

Notes on this clone: The CDR3 end falls 3 residues outside the read, so it is completed with the germline J gene. The J gene is TRBJ2-7, the V gene TRBV20-1, with 7 positions matching TRBD2. Germline loops: CDR1 DFQATT, CDR2 SNEGSKA (reference sequence). The CDR3 totals 15 residues. Trimming at V came to 0 bases and at J to 3 bases, leaving 8 bases not matched to a gene. Partial CDR3 DNA: TGCAGTGCTAGAGATAGCGGGCAGGCGTTCTACGAG. Its protein product is CSARDSGQAFYE. The whole CDR3 is CSARDSGQAFYEQYF.

CDR3 bases read: TGCAGTGCGGAAACTAGCGGGAGGGCCCTAAGAGGCACAGATACG. This codes for CSAETSGRALRGTDT. The full CDR3 reads CSAETSGRALRGTDTQYF. This rearrangement joins TRBV20-1 to TRBJ2-3; 13 nucleotides agree with TRBD2. The read falls 3 residues short of the CDR3 end, and the missing part is taken from the germline J gene. This CDR3 spans 18 amino acids. The ends lost 6 bases at V and 1 base at J; junction bases unmatched: 13. The germline V gene has CDR1 DFQATT and CDR2 SNEGSKA (reference sequence).

The CDR3 sequence is CASSIRDSGQEAFF. Partial CDR3 DNA: TGTGCCAGTAGTATAAGGGACAGTGGACAAGAA. This chain connects TRBV19 to TRBJ1-1; 7 bases fit TRBD1. The read is 3 residues too short to cover the CDR3 end, so that end is filled in from the germline J gene. The CDR3 loop spans 14 amino acids. Germline V lookup: CDR1 LNHDA, CDR2 SQIVND (reference sequence).

A remark on this clone: Sequencing ends 3 residues short of the CDR3 end; the germline J gene provides the rest. The rearrangement joins TRBV19 to TRBJ2-7; D is perhaps TRBD2 (6 bases). CDR1 and CDR2 (germline): LNHDA, SQIVND (reference sequence). With 3 bases removed from V and 3 bases from J, the gap between germline ends came to 12 bases. The CDR3 has 14 amino acids. The CDR3 spells CASSISSAYYEQYF. The DNA read from the CDR3 is TGTGCCAGTAGTATTTCTAGCGCCTACTACGAG.

For this clone: From the germline J gene comes the end of the CDR3, since the read stops 3 residues before it. The rearrangement joins TRBV9 to TRBJ2-1, with 10 nucleotides matching TRBD2. The V segment lost 0 bases and the J segment 9 bases; nucleotides outside the gene matches: 6. This CDR3 is 15 amino acids long. Per germline, CDR1 SGDLS and CDR2 YYNGEE. CDR3: CASSVEAGGSVEQFF. CDR3 DNA, as far as it was read: TGTGCCAGCAGCGTAGAAGCGGGAGGGTCGGTTGAG. The full variable domain, completed using reference TRBV9 and TRBJ2-1, is DSGVTQTPKHLITATGQRVTLRCSPRSGDLSVYWYQQSLDQGLQFLIQYYNGEERAKGNILERFSAQQFPDLHSELNLSSLELGDSALYFCASSVEAGGSVEQFFGPGTRLTVL.

CDR3 sequence reads: CASSLGTANTEAFF. The sequenced part of the CDR3 DNA is TGTGCCAGTAGTCTCGGGACAGCCAACACTGAA. The chain is built from TRBV19 and TRBJ1-1, with 7 bases fitting TRBD1. The read terminates 3 residues before the CDR3 end, so the remaining end is supplied by the germline J gene. This CDR3 region has 14 residues. Germline CDR1 and CDR2: LNHDA and SQIVND (reference sequence). The junction had 5 bases not matched to a gene; V was cut back by 5 bases and J by 2 bases.

In the case of this clone: The missing CDR3 end, 3 residues past where the read stops, is filled in from the germline J gene. The rearrangement links TRBV11-2 to TRBJ1-1, with 8 bases aligning to TRBD1. This CDR3 has 15 amino acids. Germline-derived CDR1 and CDR2 are SGHAT and FQNNGV. The V gene end was trimmed by 5 bases and the J gene end by 7 bases; junction bases not matched to a gene: 12. Incomplete CDR3 DNA: TGTGCCAGCAGCCGTCCGACAGGGGAAGGCCTTGAA. Encoded protein: CASSRPTGEGLE. The whole CDR3 protein is CASSRPTGEGLEAFF.

On this clone: From the germline J gene comes the end of the CDR3, since the read stops 3 residues before it. V usage is TRBV19 and J usage is TRBJ1-1, with 10 bases that match TRBD1. With V trimmed by 8 bases and J by 7 bases, 10 bases remained unmatched. Germline-derived CDR1 and CDR2 are LNHDA and SQIVND (reference sequence). The CDR3 runs to 14 residues. The CDR3 region is CASDRDRGGGEAFF. The covered CDR3 bases are TGTGCCAGTGACCGGGACAGGGGAGGAGGTGAA.

CDR3 DNA (partial): TGTGCCAGCAGAAGCGGGACCTTAGGGCGACAAGAGACC. Its translation: CASRSGTLGRQET. The whole CDR3 is CASRSGTLGRQETQYF. The chain recombines TRBV2 with TRBJ2-5; 7 bases agree with TRBD2. The DNA ends 3 residues before the CDR3 does, and the rest of the CDR3 is filled in from the germline J gene. The CDR3 sequence is 16 residues long. CDR1 SNHLY and CDR2 FYNNEI come from the germline V gene. The trim removed 6 bases at V and 2 bases at J, leaving 12 bases unmatched.

CDR3 amino acids: CASSGGQDYGYTF. CDR3 bases read: TGTGCCAGTAGTGGCGGACAGGACTATGGC. The chain joins TRBV19 to TRBJ1-2, with 7 bases that match TRBD1. Read data end 3 residues before the CDR3 end; the end is taken from the germline J gene. V trimming: 5 bases; J trimming: 3 bases; junction bases outside the gene matches: 3. Looked up from germline, CDR1 is LNHDA and CDR2 is SQIVND (reference sequence). The CDR3 loop spans 13 amino acids.

On this clone itself: The read ends 3 residues before the CDR3 terminus; that terminus is restored from the germline J gene. The rearrangement uses TRBV6-2 or TRBV6-3 and TRBJ2-7; 13 nucleotides line up with TRBD2. The germline gives CDR1 MNHEY, CDR2 SVGEGT. The CDR3 extends over 15 amino acids. J was trimmed by 3 bases and V by 5 bases; bases with no gene match: 4. Partial CDR3 DNA: TGTGCCAGCAGTCCACGGACTAGCGGGAGCTACGAG. It codes for CASSPRTSGSYE. The full-length CDR3 reads as CASSPRTSGSYEQYF.